Described below is a single T cell receptor (beta chain) sequence and its context. Trimming cost V 7 bases and J 7 bases, with 20 bases left between them. The CDR3 sequence is 14 residues long. Germline CDR1 MRHNA, CDR2 SNTAGT. Per the study methods: Reference gene primers were amplified, and this amplification served to estimate nucleated cell counts. The repertoire was sequenced with immunoSEQ multiplex PCR; TCRdb's copy has only in-frame clones and lacks some. The DNA was the basis for D and trimming; V, J and clone size are from that table. The sample holds about 270,000 clones, 82% seen once. This record belongs to a study of blood T cell repertoires in COVID-19.

The TCR comes from a young woman with acute or convalescent COVID-19. The genes are TRBV6-4 and TRBJ2-7; D might be TRBD1 (6 bases). The sample consisted of peripheral blood. CDR3 region: CASTPGPPQGEQYF. CDR3 nucleotide sequence: TGTGCCAGCACCCCGGGGCCACCTCAGGGGGAGCAGTACTTC.